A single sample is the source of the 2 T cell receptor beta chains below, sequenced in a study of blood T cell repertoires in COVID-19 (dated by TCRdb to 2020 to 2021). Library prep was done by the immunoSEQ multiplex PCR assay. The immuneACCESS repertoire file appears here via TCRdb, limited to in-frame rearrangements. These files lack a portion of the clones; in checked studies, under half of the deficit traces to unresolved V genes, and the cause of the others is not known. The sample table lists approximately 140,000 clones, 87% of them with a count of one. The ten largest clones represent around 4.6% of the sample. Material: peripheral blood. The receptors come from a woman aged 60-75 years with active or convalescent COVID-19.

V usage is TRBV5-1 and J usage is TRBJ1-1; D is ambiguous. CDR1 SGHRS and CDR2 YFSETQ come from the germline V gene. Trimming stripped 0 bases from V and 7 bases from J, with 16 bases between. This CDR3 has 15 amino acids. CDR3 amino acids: CASSLAMRRSDEAFF. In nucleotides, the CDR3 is TGCGCCAGCAGCTTGGCCATGAGACGGAGCGATGAAGCTTTCTTT.

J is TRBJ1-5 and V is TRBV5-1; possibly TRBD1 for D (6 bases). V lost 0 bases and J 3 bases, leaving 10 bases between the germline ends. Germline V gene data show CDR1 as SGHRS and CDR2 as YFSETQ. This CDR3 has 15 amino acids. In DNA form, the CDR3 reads TGCGCCAGCAGCTTGGATGGGGGCTTCAATCAGCCCCAGCATTTT. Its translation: CASSLDGGFNQPQHF.